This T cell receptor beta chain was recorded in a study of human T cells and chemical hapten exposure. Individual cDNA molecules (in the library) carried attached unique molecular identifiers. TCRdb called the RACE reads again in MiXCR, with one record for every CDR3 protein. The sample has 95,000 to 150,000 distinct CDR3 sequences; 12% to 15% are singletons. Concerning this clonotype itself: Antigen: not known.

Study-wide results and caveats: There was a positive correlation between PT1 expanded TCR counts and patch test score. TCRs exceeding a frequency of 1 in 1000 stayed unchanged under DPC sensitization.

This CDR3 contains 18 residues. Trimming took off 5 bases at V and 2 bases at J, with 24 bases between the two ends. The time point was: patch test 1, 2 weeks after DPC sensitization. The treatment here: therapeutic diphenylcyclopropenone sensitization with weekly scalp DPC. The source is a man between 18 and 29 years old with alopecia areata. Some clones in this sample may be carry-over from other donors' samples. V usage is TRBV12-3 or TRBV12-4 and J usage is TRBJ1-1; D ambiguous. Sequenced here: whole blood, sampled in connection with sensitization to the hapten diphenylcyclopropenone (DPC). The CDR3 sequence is CASSDRNRRVGQNTEAFF. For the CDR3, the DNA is TGTGCCAGCAGTGATCGGAACCGGCGGGTTGGCCAAAACACTGAAGCTTTCTTT.